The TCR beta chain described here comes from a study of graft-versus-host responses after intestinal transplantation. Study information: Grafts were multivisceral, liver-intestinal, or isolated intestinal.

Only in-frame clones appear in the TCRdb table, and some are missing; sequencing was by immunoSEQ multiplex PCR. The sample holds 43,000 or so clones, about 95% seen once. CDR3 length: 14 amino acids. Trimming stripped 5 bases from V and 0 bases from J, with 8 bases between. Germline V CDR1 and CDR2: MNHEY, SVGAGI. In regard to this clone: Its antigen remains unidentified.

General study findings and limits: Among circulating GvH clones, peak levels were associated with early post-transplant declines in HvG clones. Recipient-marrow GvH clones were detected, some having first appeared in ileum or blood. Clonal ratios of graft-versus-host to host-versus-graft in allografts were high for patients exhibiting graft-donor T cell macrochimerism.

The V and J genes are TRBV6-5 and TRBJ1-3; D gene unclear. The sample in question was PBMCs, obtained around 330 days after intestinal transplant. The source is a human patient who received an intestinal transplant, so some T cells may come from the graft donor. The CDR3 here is CASSGDFSGNTIYF. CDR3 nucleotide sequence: TGTGCCAGCAGTGGGGATTTCTCTGGAAACACCATATATTTT.